The entry below gives a single TCR beta chain sequence along with its context. Frequency indicates this clonotype is large (0.1 to 1%); no count is kept. Its recognized antigen is unknown. This record comes from a study of GPR56 and killer-like receptors on CD4 memory cells (dated by TCRdb to between 2018 and 2021). Background on the whole study: According to the study's proposal, human CD4+ memory T-cell differentiation and cytokine production potential are marked by the progressive acquisition of KLRB1, KLRG1, GPR56 and then KLRF1. The healthy blood donors were described in the study as age-matched to the liver disease patients, whose median age was approximately 68 years.

These reads were obtained on an Illumina HiSeq 2500. Sequencing libraries were built by amplifying the recombined TCRbeta locus with a previously published PCR protocol. Concerning the study's data processing: Reads whose average quality score was below 30 were removed, and the reads that remained were processed with IMSEQ. Vbeta gene, Jbeta gene and CDR3 amino acid sequence were used to define clonotypes. The Morisita-Horn index, computed on the top 100 expanded clones, was used to measure repertoire overlap between populations. Renyi diversity profiles calculated on the top 100 expanded clones were used to assess clonal diversity. The reads, reprocessed by TCRdb, yield one row per CDR3 protein sequence and no DNA. The V and J calls shown here were made by TCRdb, not taken from the authors' results. The table for this sample records 2,200 or so distinct CDR3 sequences. Around 5.3% of the sample lies in the top ten.

Before TCRbeta sequencing, fluorescence-activated cell sorting was used to enrich five KLR/GPR56-defined CD4+ populations. To test whether memory differentiation follows a linear pathway, the researchers sequenced TCRbeta repertoires from five CD4+ T-cell subsets, each defined by expression of KLRB1, KLRG1, GPR56 and KLRF1. TCR-sequenced cells came from peripheral blood of healthy control individuals, reported as five donors in the TCRbeta analysis figure. The researchers collected heparinized peripheral blood and processed every sample within one hour of retrieval. To isolate peripheral blood mononuclear cells, blood was diluted 1:2 in PBS and put through Biocoll density gradient centrifugation at room temperature. Before flow sorting, CD4+ T cells were enriched from freshly isolated PBMCs by magnetic sorting with anti-CD4 MicroBeads. A BD FACSAria II was used to sort CD4+ T cells enriched from PBMCs of healthy donors according to marker expression. For surface staining, the researchers used Miltenyi Biotec antibodies: anti-KLRB1 clone 191B8, anti-KLRF1 clone 4A4.D10 and anti-KLRG1 clone REA261.

The CDR3 starts with the cysteine, ends with the phenylalanine, and has 13 residues. This entry has no DNA. According to the germline V gene (reference sequence), CDR1 reads LNHDA and CDR2 reads SQIVND. Study-wide conclusions, independent of this receptor: Overlap of TCR repertoires was observed especially between the late populations 4 and 5, and partly population 3. Rather than covering full repertoires, the diversity and similarity analyses were limited to the 100 most expanded clones in each population. Clonal frequency was low in the marker-negative population and increased progressively along the proposed pathway, with TCRbeta diversity decreasing accordingly. Clones dominating late populations 4 and 5 were also found in early populations 1 and 2, and this finding was taken by the authors as evidence for linear differentiation.

Sequenced: memory CD4+ T cells from blood. This TCR came from a human donor in good health. The chain is made from TRBV19 and TRBJ1-5; TCRdb's assignment of TRBD1 cannot be checked, as there is no DNA. The CDR3 is CASSITRDQPQHF. The CDR3, completed at both ends by the reference TRBV19 and TRBJ1-5 genes, gives the full variable domain DGGITQSPKYLFRKEGQNVTLSCEQNLNHDAMYWYRQDPGQGLRLIYYSQIVNDFQKGDIAEGYSVSREKKESFPLTVTSAQKNPTAFYLCASSITRDQPQHFGDGTRLSIL.